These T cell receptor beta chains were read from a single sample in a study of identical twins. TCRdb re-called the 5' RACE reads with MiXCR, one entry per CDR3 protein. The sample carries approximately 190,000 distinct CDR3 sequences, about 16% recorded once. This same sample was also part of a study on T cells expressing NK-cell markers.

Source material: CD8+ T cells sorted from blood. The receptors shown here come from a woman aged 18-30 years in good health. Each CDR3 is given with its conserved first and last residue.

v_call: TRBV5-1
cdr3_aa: CASSSMETGNEQFF

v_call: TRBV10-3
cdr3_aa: CAISPSLAGIDTQYF

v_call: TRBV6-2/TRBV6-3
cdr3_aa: CASAWETQYF

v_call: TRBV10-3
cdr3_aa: CAISESAGTTYGYTF

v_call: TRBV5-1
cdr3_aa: CASSFDSGSSYNEQFF

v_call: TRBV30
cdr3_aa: CAWSVGGPQHF

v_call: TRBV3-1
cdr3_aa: CASSQDGNPGGIQYF

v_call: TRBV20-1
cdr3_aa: CSATLSGLDYNEQFF

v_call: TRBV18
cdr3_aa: CASSPPSGSSYNEQFF

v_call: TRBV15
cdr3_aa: CATSSAGTGGIKNTGELFF

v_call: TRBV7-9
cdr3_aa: CASGNSGRGETQYF

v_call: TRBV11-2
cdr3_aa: CASSLLVRGGRDVGRNEQYF

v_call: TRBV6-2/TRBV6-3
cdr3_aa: CASSYWGAAYQETQYF

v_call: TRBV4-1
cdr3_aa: CASSQFSGGSYNEQFF

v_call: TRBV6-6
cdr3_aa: CASSYDTYEQYF

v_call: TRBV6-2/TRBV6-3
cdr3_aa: CASSYLGNEQFF

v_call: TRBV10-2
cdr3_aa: CASLDTDTQYF

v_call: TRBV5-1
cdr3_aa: CASSFRSGGTDNEQFF

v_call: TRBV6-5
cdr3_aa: CASSSEGGLETQYF

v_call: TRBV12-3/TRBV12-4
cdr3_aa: CASSLARGEPQHF

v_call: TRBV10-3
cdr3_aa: CAVKSWDRESGANVLTF

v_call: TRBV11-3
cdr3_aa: CASNHPSPPYEQYF

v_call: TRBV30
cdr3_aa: CAWSVGDQDTGELFF

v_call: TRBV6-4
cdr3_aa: CASSDGGSSDTQYF

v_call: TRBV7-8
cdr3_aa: CASSRLGGVGDTQYF

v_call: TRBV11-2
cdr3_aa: CASSLELAGHNEQFF

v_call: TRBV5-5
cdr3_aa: CASSLSGAGSYEQYF

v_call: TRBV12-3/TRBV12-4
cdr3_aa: CASSPMTSGVYEQFF

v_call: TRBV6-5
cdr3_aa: CASSHHYEEQYF

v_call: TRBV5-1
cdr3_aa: CASSSPGQGIGVWETQYF

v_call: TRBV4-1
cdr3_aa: CASSQLIGDSNIQYF

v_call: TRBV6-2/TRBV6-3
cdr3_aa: CASSHPRTSGYEQYF

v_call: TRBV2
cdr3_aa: CASSELAASTDTQYF

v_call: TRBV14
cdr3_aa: CASSRVTGSEQYF

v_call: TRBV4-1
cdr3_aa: CASSQGPREETQYF

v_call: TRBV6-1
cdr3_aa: CASTPGLAGGPFVETQYF

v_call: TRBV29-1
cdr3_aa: CSVRERGPSNTGELFF

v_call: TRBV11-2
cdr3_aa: CASSLLIGRKDEAFF

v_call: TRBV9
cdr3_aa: CASSGRTAGETQYF

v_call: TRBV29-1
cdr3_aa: CSVEGFQETQYF

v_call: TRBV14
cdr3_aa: CASSQKSPRGLGEKLFF

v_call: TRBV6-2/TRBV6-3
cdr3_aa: CASSYQGSEQFF

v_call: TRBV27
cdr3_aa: CASRWQGAWYEQFF

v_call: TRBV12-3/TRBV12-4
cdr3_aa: CASSALDNEQFF

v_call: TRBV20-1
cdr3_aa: CSARIPGYLSGSYGYTF

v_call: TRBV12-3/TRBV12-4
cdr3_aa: CASSLGDGVVTGYTF

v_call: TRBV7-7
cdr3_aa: CASSLAGGPSNEQFF